Sequencing of this T cell receptor beta chain was carried out in a study of esophageal squamous cell carcinoma under preoperative chemotherapy. Across the whole study: Both tumor-infiltrating lymphocytes and peripheral blood T cells were profiled.

The CDR3 contains 14 residues. Germline V gene lookup returns CDR1 DFQATT and CDR2 SNEGSKA (reference sequence). Trimming removed 5 bases from V and 0 bases from J, with 13 bases in between. The study, taken as a whole, reports: After chemotherapy, TCR diversity rose significantly in peripheral T cells but not in tumor-infiltrating lymphocytes. Peripheral T cells migrating into the tumor appeared to partly supply post-treatment tumor-infiltrating lymphocytes. After paclitaxel-nedaplatin, abundant clones were more likely to contract than amplify.

One entry per CDR3 protein, called by TCRdb with MiXCR from the PCR reads. The sample shows roughly 30,000 distinct CDR3 sequences, less than 65% of them seen only once. As to time point: after preoperative PTX-NDP chemotherapy. Note on this clonotype: What it binds is unknown.

The sequence derives from a human donor with esophageal squamous cell carcinoma. The donor label of this sample is uncertain. This material was acquired from a patient given preoperative chemotherapy. The chain links TRBV20-1 to TRBJ1-1; D remains unclear. CDR3 loop: CSAQVSNMNTEAFF. Here the CDR3 DNA reads TGCAGTGCTCAAGTCAGTAACATGAACACTGAAGCTTTCTTT.